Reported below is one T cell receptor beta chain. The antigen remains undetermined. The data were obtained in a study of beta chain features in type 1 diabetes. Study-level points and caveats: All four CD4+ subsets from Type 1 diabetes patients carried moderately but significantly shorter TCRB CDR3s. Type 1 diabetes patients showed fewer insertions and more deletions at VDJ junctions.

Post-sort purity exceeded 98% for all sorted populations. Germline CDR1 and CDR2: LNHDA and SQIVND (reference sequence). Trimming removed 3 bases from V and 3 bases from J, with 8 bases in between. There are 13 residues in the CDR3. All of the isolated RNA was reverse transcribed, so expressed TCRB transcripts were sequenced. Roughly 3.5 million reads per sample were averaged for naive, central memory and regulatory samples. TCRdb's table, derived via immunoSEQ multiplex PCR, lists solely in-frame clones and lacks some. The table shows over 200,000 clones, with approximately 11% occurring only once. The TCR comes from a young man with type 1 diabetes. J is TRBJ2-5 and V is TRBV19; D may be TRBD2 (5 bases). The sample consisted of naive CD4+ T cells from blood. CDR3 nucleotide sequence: TGTGCCAGTAGTATCGGGCGGGAAGAGACCCAGTACTTC. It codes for CASSIGREETQYF.